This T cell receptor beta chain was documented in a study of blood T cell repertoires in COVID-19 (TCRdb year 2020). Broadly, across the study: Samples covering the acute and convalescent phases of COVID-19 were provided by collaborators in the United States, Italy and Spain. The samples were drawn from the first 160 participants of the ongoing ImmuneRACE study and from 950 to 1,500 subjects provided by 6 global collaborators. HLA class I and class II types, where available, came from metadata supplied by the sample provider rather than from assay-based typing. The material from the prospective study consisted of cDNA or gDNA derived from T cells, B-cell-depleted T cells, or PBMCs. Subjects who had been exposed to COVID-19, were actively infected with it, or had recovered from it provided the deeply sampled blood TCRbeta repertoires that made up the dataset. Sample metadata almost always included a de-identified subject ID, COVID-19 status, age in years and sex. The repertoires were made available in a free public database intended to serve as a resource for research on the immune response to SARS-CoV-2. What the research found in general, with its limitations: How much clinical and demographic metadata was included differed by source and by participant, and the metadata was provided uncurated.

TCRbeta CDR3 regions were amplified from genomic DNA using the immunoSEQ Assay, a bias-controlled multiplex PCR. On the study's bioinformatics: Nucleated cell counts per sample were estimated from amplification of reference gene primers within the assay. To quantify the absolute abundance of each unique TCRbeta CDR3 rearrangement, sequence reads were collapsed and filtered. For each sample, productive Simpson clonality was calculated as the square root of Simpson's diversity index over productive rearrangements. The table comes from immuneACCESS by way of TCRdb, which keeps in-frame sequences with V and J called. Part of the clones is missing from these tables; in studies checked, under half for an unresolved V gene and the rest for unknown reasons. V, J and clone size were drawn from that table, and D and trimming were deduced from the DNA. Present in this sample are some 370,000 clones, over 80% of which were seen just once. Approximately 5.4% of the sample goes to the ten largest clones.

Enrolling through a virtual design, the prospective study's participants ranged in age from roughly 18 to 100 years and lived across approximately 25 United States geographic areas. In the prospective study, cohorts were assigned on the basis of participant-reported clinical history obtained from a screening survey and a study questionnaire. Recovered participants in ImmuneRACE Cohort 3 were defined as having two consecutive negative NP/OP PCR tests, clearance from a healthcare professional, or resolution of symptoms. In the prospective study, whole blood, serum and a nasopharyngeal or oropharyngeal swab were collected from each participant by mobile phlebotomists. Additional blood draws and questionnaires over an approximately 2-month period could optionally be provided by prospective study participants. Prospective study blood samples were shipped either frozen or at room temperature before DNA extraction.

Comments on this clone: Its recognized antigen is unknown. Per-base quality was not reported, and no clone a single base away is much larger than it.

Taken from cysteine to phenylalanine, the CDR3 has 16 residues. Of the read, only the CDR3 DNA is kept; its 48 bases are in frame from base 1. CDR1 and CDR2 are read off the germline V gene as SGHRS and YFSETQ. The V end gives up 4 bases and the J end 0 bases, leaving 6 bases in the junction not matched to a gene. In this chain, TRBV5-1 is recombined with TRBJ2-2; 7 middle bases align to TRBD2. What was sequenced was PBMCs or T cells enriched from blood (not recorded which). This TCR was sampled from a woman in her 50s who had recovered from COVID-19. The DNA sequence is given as TGCGCCAGCAGCCCAACAGCGGGGACGAACACCGGGGAGCTGTTTTTT. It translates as CASSPTAGTNTGELFF.